Listed below are T cell receptor beta chains from one sample, sequenced in a study of beta chain features in type 1 diabetes. Assay: immunoSEQ multiplex PCR; the TCRdb copy retains only in-frame clones and omits some. Among 600,000 or so clones, over 13% were seen once, and the ten largest hold 0.03% to 0.04%. The sample was naive CD4+ T cells from blood. These receptors were obtained from a man aged 18 to 29 with type 1 diabetes. Both conserved end residues are part of each CDR3. The D gene is left open where the match is weak. Size is omitted from some rows. Given values are once, few, many or a class for expanded clones.

j_call clone_size v_call d_call cdr3_aa cdr3_nt
TRBJ2-1 . TRBV2 . CARGASGEQFF TGTGCCCGCGGGGCATCTGGTGAGCAGTTCTTC
TRBJ2-1 few TRBV2 TRBD2 CATGLAGAGEQFF TGTGCCACGGGACTAGCGGGAGCGGGGGAGCAGTTCTTC
TRBJ1-5 few TRBV30 . CAWSVDSLNQPQHF TGTGCCTGGAGTGTAGACAGCCTCAATCAGCCCCAGCATTTT
TRBJ2-3 . TRBV18 . CASSPRNGRTDTQYF TGTGCCAGCTCACCCAGAAACGGGAGAACAGATACGCAGTATTTT
TRBJ1-1 few TRBV7-9 TRBD1 CASSPRTGGNNTEAFF TGTGCCAGCAGCCCCCGGACAGGGGGCAACAACACTGAAGCTTTCTTT
TRBJ1-1 few TRBV18 TRBD1 CASSPPRGGTNTEAFF TGTGCCAGCTCACCCCCCAGGGGGGGCACGAACACTGAAGCTTTCTTT
TRBJ2-7 few TRBV29-1 TRBD1 CSAWDRGHREQYF TGCAGCGCGTGGGACAGGGGGCATCGGGAGCAGTACTTC
TRBJ1-2 . TRBV10-3 . CAISLGGSLREYGYTF TGTGCCATCTCACTAGGCGGATCGTTGAGAGAATATGGCTACACCTTC
TRBJ2-7 . TRBV6-5 TRBD2 CASSYSSSGGLYEQYF TGTGCCAGCAGTTACTCGAGTAGCGGGGGCTTATACGAGCAGTACTTC
TRBJ1-1 few TRBV4-1 . CASKARVLNTEAFF TGCGCCAGCAAAGCCCGTGTCCTGAACACTGAAGCTTTCTTT
TRBJ2-1 . TRBV5-1 . CASSLGTGSYNEQFF TGCGCCAGCAGCCTAGGGACGGGCTCCTACAATGAGCAGTTCTTC
TRBJ1-5 . TRBV5-4 . CASSLGGSRIGNQPQHF TGTGCCAGCAGCCTGGGGGGCAGTAGGATTGGCAATCAGCCCCAGCATTTT
TRBJ1-4 . TRBV7-9 . CASSLGGISNEKLFF TGTGCCAGCAGCCTTGGGGGGATTTCTAATGAAAAACTGTTTTTT
TRBJ2-1 few TRBV7-2 . CASSSRPGGTVLMFNEQFF TGTGCCAGCAGCTCGAGACCCGGTGGTACAGTCCTCATGTTCAATGAGCAGTTCTTC
TRBJ2-1 . TRBV7-2 TRBD1 CASSSRTGSSYNEQFF TGTGCCAGCAGCTCTCGGACAGGCAGCTCCTACAATGAGCAGTTCTTC